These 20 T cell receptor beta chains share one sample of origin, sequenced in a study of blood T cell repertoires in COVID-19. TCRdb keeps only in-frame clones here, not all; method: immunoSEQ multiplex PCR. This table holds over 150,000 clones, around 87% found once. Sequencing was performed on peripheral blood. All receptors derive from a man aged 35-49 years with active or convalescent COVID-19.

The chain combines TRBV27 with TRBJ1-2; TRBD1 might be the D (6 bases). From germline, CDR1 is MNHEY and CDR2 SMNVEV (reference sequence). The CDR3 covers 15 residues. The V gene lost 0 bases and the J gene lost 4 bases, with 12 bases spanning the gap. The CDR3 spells CASSLSRQGSYGYTF. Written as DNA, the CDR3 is TGTGCCAGCAGTTTATCGCGGCAGGGGAGCTATGGCTACACCTTC.

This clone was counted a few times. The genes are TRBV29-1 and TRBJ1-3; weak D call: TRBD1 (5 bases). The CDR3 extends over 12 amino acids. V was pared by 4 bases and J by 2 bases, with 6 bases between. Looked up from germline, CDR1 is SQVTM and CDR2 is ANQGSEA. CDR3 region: CSVGTPGNTIYF. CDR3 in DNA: TGCAGCGTTGGGACACCTGGAAACACCATATATTTT.

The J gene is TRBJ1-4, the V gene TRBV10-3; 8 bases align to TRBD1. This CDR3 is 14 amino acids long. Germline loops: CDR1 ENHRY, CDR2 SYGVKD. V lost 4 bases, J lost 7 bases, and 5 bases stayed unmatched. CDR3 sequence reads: CAISGTGRSEKLFF. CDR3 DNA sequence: TGTGCCATCAGTGGGACAGGGCGTAGTGAAAAACTGTTTTTT.

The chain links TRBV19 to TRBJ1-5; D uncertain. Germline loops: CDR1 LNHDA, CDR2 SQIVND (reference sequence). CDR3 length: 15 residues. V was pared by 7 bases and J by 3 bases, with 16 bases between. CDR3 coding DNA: TGTGCCAGTATAGAGGGAGGATCACACAATCAGCCCCAGCATTTT. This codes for CASIEGGSHNQPQHF.

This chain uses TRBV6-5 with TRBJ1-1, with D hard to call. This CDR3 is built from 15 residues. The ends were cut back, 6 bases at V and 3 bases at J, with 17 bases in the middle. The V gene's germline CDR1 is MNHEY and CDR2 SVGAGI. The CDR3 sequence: CASRGFLILDTEAFF. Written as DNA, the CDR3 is TGTGCCAGCAGGGGCTTCCTCATCCTTGACACTGAAGCTTTCTTT.

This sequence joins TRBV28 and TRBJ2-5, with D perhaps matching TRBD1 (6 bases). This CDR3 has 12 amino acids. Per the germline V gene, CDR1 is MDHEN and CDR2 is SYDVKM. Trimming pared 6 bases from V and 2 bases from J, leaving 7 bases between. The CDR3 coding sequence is TGTGCCAGCAGAACAGGGCAAGAGACCCAGTACTTC. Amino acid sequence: CASRTGQETQYF. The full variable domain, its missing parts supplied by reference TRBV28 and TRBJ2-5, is DVKVTQSSRYLVKRTGEKVFLECVQDMDHENMFWYRQDPGLGLRLIYFSYDVKMKEKGDIPEGYSVSREKKERFSLILESASTNQTSMYLCASRTGQETQYFGPGTRLLVL.

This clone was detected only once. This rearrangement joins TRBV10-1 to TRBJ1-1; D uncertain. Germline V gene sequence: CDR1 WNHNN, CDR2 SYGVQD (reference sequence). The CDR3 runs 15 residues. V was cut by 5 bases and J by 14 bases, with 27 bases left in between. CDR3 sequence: CASSMTPSHEGVAFF. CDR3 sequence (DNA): TGCGCCAGCAGTATGACCCCGTCCCACGAGGGCGTTGCATTCTTT.

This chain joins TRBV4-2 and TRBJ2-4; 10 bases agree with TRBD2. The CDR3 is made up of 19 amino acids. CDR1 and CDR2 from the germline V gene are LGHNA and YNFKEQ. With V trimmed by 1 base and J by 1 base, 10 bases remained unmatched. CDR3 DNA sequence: TGTGCCAGCAGCCAAGTACTACCGGCAGCGGGGGGGGCCAAAAACATTCAGTACTTC. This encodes CASSQVLPAAGGAKNIQYF.

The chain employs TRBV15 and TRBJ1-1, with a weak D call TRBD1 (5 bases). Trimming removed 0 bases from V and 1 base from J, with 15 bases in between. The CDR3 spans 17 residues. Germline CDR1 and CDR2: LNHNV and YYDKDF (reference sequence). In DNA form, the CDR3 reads TGTGCCACCAGCAGAGATGCAGGACACCACTCGAACACTGAAGCTTTCTTT. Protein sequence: CATSRDAGHHSNTEAFF.

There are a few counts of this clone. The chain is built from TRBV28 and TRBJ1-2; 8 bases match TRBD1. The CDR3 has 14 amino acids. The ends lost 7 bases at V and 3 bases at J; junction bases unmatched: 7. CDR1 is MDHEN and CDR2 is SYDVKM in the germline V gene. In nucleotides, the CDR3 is TGTGCCAGCACCCCCGGGACAGGTGACTATGGCTACACCTTC. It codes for CASTPGTGDYGYTF.

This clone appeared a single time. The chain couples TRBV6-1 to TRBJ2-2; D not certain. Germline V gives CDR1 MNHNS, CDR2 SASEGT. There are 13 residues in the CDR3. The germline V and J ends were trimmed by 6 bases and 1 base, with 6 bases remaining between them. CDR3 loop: CASRSQNTGELFF. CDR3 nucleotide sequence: TGTGCCAGCAGGTCCCAGAACACCGGGGAGCTGTTTTTT.

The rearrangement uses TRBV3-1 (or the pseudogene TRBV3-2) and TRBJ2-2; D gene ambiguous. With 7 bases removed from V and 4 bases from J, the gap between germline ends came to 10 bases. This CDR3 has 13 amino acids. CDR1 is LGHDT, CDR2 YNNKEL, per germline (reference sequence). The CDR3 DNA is TGTGCCAGCAACCACCGTCTCACCGGGGAGCTGTTTTTT. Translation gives CASNHRLTGELFF.

DNA of the CDR3: TGTGCCAGCAGCTTAGATCCAGGGCTGGGTCAGCCCCAGCATTTT. It encodes CASSLDPGLGQPQHF. The rearrangement links TRBV11-2 to TRBJ1-5; D is possibly TRBD1 (5 bases). The CDR3 runs 15 residues. The V and J ends lost 0 bases and 6 bases respectively, with 12 bases between them. Germline-derived CDR1 and CDR2 are SGHAT and FQNNGV.

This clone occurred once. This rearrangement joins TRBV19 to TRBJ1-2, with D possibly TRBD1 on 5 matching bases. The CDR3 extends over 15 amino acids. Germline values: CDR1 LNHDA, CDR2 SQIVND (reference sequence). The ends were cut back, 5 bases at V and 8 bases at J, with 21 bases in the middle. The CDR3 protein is CASSDVGRALWGYTF. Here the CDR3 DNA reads TGTGCCAGTAGTGATGTAGGCAGGGCTTTGTGGGGCTACACCTTC.

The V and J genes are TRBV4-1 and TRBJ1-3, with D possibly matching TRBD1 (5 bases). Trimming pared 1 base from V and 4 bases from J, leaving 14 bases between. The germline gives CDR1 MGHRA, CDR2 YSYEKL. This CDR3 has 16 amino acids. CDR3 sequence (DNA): TGCGCCAGCAGCCAAGGCGGGGGAGGGATCGGAAACACCATATATTTT. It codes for CASSQGGGGIGNTIYF.

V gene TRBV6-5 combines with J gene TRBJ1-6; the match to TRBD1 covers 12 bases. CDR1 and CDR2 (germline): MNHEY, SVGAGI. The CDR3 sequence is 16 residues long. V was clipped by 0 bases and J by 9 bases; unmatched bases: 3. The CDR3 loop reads CASSYSGDRGLSPLHF. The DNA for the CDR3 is TGTGCCAGCAGTTACTCGGGGGACAGGGGGCTTTCACCCCTCCACTTT.

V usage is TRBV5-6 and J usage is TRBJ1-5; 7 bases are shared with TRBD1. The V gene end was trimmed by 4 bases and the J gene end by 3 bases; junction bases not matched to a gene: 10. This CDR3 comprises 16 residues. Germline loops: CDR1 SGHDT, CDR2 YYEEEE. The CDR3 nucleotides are TGTGCCAGCAGCATATCGGGACAGCGGATCAATCAGCCCCAGCATTTT. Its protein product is CASSISGQRINQPQHF.

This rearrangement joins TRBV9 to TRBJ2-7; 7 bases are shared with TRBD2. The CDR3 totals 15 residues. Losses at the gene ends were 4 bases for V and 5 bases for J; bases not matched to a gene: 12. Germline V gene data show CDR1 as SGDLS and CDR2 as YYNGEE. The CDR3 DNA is TGTGCCAGCAGCCCGAGCCTGGGGGGGTTTCACGAGCAGTACTTC. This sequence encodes CASSPSLGGFHEQYF.

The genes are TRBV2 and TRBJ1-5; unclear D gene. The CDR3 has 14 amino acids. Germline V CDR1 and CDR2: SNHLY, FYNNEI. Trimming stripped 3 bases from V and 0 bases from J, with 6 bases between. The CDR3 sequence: CASSDEISNQPQHF. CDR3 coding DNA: TGTGCCAGCAGTGATGAGATTAGCAATCAGCCCCAGCATTTT. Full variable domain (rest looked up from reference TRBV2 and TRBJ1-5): EPEVTQTPSHQVTQMGQEVILRCVPISNHLYFYWYRQILGQKVEFLVSFYNNEISEKSEIFDDQFSVERPDGSNFTLKIRSTKLEDSAMYFCASSDEISNQPQHFGDGTRLSIL.

CDR3 coding DNA: TGTGCCAGCAGCTTGGGACAAGCTCAAGAGACCCAGTACTTC. Its translation is CASSLGQAQETQYF. The chain recombines TRBV5-6 with TRBJ2-5; D gene uncertain. Trimming removed 0 bases from V and 2 bases from J, with 8 bases in between. The length of the CDR3 is 14 residues. Germline CDR1 is SGHDT and CDR2 is YYEEEE. Based on the CDR3 plus reference TRBV5-6 and TRBJ2-5, the full variable domain is DAGVTQSPTHLIKTRGQQVTLRCSPKSGHDTVSWYQQALGQGPQFIFQYYEEEERQRGNFPDRFSGHQFPNYSSELNVNALLLGDSALYLCASSLGQAQETQYFGPGTRLLVL.